Listed below are T cell receptor beta chains from one sample, sequenced in a study of OX40 agonist ivuxolimab in advanced cancers. The table came from immunoSEQ multiplex PCR; TCRdb's copy has only in-frame clones and leaves some out. The sample has 55,000 to 65,000 clones; around 90% are singletons. The source material was CD4+ or CD8+ T cells sorted from blood, sampled in a trial of the OX40 agonist ivuxolimab. These receptors were obtained from an adult with an advanced solid tumor such as melanoma, head and neck, liver or kidney cancer. CDR3s include the opening cysteine and the closing phenylalanine or tryptophan. A D gene is named only where the DNA matches it firmly. Clone sizes are given selectively: once, few, many, or a class where the clone is expanded.

D gene	V gene	J gene	clone size	CDR3 protein	CDR3 DNA
NA	TRBV7-9	TRBJ2-2	NA	CASNAPLWTEGTGELFF	TGTGCCAGCAATGCCCCCCTCTGGACTGAGGGCACCGGGGAGCTGTTTTTT
NA	TRBV10-1	TRBJ1-1	once	CASSPTLGTEAFF	TGCGCCAGCAGCCCTACTTTGGGGACTGAAGCTTTCTTT
NA	TRBV7-9	TRBJ2-7	NA	CASSQNAEVGEQYF	TGTGCCAGCAGCCAGAACGCGGAGGTAGGGGAGCAGTACTTC
TRBD1	TRBV6-6	TRBJ1-1	NA	CASSMDRGTEAFF	TGTGCCAGCAGTATGGACAGGGGAACTGAAGCTTTCTTT
NA	TRBV6-1	TRBJ1-2	NA	CASSEDLGGGYGYTF	TGTGCCAGCAGTGAAGATTTAGGGGGAGGCTATGGCTACACCTTC
TRBD1	TRBV5-1	TRBJ1-2	once	CASSLAGQGDGYTF	TGCGCCAGCAGCTTGGCGGGTCAGGGGGACGGCTACACCTTC
TRBD2	TRBV19	TRBJ2-7	NA	CASSIGARTSVEQYF	TGTGCCAGTAGTATTGGGGCTAGGACTAGTGTGGAGCAGTACTTC
NA	TRBV19	TRBJ1-5	NA	CASSIMWTSVNQPQHF	TGTGCCAGTAGTATAATGTGGACTTCTGTCAATCAGCCCCAGCATTTT
TRBD1	TRBV5-1	TRBJ2-5	NA	CASSGRDRGQETQYF	TGCGCCAGCAGCGGCCGGGACAGGGGCCAAGAGACCCAGTACTTC
NA	TRBV6-1	TRBJ1-1	NA	CASSEVTQNTEAFF	TGTGCCAGCAGTGAAGTAACACAGAACACTGAAGCTTTCTTT
NA	TRBV6-6	TRBJ2-3	NA	CASSYSSFVTTDTQYF	TGTGCCAGCAGTTACTCGAGTTTCGTCACGACAGATACGCAGTATTTT
NA	TRBV19	TRBJ1-5	NA	CASSIGPGVLAQPQHF	TGTGCCAGTAGTATAGGCCCGGGCGTACTGGCTCAGCCCCAGCATTTT
TRBD2	TRBV7-2	TRBJ2-3	NA	CASSSIAGGPRDTQYF	TGTGCCAGCAGCTCGATAGCGGGAGGGCCGAGGGATACGCAGTATTTT
NA	TRBV9	TRBJ1-2	NA	CASSMDSIYYGYTF	TGTGCCAGCAGCATGGACAGCATTTACTATGGCTACACCTTC
TRBD1	TRBV5-1	TRBJ1-2	NA	CASSLGDRVSNYGYTF	TGCGCCAGCAGCTTGGGGGACAGGGTTTCCAACTATGGCTACACCTTC
TRBD2	TRBV19	TRBJ2-1	NA	CATQRDSSYNEQFF	TGTGCCACACAGCGGGATAGCTCCTACAATGAGCAGTTCTTC
NA	TRBV10-2	TRBJ2-7	NA	CASSEGGLSYEQYF	TGCGCCAGCAGTGAGGGTGGGTTGTCCTACGAGCAGTACTTC
NA	TRBV14	TRBJ2-5	NA	CASSQVSSWAEETQYF	TGTGCCAGCAGCCAAGTCTCCTCTTGGGCTGAAGAGACCCAGTACTTC
NA	TRBV7-9	TRBJ2-5	NA	CASSLDLSVYQETQYF	TGTGCCAGCAGCTTAGACCTATCAGTGTACCAAGAGACCCAGTACTTC
TRBD1	TRBV18	TRBJ2-7	NA	CASSPRQGTYEQYF	TGTGCCAGCTCACCAAGACAGGGCACCTACGAGCAGTACTTC
NA	TRBV2	TRBJ1-4	NA	CASHFYATNEKLFF	TGTGCCAGCCATTTTTACGCAACTAATGAAAAACTGTTTTTT
TRBD2	TRBV29-1	TRBJ2-1	NA	CSVEVTAGGPPFF	TGCAGCGTTGAAGTTACAGCGGGAGGGCCTCCTTTCTTC
NA	TRBV27	TRBJ2-7	NA	CASSLMGPRGYEQYF	TGTGCCAGCAGTTTAATGGGCCCGCGGGGCTACGAGCAGTACTTC
NA	TRBV5-6	TRBJ2-3	NA	CASSLRGGQRTDTQYF	TGTGCCAGCAGCTTGCGGGGGGGACAGCGCACAGATACGCAGTATTTT
NA	TRBV7-9	TRBJ2-7	NA	CASSLGDWRGYEQYF	TGTGCCAGCAGCTTGGGGGACTGGAGAGGGTACGAGCAGTACTTC
NA	TRBV7-9	TRBJ2-3	NA	CASDSGISTDTQYF	TGTGCCAGCGATAGCGGAATTAGCACAGATACGCAGTATTTT
NA	TRBV6-5	TRBJ1-6	once	CASSYQSRNSPLHF	TGTGCCAGCAGTTACCAGAGTAGGAATTCACCCCTCCACTTT
TRBD1	TRBV2	TRBJ1-4	once	CASSGQGWNEKLFF	TGTGCCAGCAGTGGACAGGGGTGGAATGAAAAACTGTTTTTT
TRBD1	TRBV13	TRBJ2-3	NA	CASSLAGGGTDTQYF	TGTGCCAGCAGCTTAGCAGGGGGCGGCACAGATACGCAGTATTTT
NA	TRBV4-1	TRBJ2-4	NA	CASSQELVLRIQYF	TGCGCCAGCAGCCAAGAATTAGTCCTACGCATTCAGTACTTC
TRBD2	TRBV28	TRBJ2-1	NA	CASSPSGSWNEQFF	TGTGCCAGCAGTCCTAGCGGGAGTTGGAATGAGCAGTTCTTC
NA	TRBV11-2	TRBJ2-3	NA	CASSLVTSGTDTQYF	TGTGCCAGCAGCTTAGTGACTAGTGGGACAGATACGCAGTATTTT
NA	TRBV2	TRBJ1-4	NA	CASKEGGATNEKLFF	TGTGCCAGCAAGGAAGGGGGGGCAACTAATGAAAAACTGTTTTTT
TRBD2	TRBV6-5	TRBJ2-7	NA	CASSPGLRSDEQYF	TGTGCCAGCAGCCCGGGACTAAGATCCGACGAGCAGTACTTC
NA	TRBV7-6	TRBJ2-1	NA	CASSLANNEQFF	TGTGCCAGCAGCTTAGCCAACAATGAGCAGTTCTTC
NA	TRBV10-3	TRBJ2-1	NA	CAISPRGNEQFF	TGTGCCATCAGTCCCCGGGGGAATGAGCAGTTCTTC
NA	TRBV6-4	TRBJ2-7	NA	CATKEGDYLYEQYF	TGTGCCACGAAAGAGGGGGACTACCTTTACGAGCAGTACTTC
TRBD1	TRBV29-1	TRBJ2-7	once	CSVAKTGGAYEQYF	TGCAGCGTTGCTAAGACAGGGGGCGCGTACGAGCAGTACTTC
NA	TRBV25-1	TRBJ1-4	NA	CASSERGLGEKLFF	TGTGCCAGCAGTGAGAGGGGATTGGGGGAAAAACTGTTTTTT
TRBD1	TRBV6-5	TRBJ2-7	NA	CASSYSGDSSYEQYF	TGTGCCAGCAGTTACTCTGGGGACAGCTCCTACGAGCAGTACTTC
NA	TRBV7-9	TRBJ1-1	few	CASSSTGESEAFF	TGTGCCAGCAGCTCAACTGGGGAATCTGAAGCTTTCTTT
TRBD1	TRBV6-1	TRBJ1-4	NA	CATNRGSVSDEKLFF	TGTGCCACCAACAGGGGCTCGGTTTCCGATGAAAAACTGTTTTTT
NA	TRBV10-1	TRBJ2-3	NA	CASTDSIASDTQYF	TGCGCCAGCACCGATAGCATAGCCTCAGATACGCAGTATTTT
NA	TRBV19	TRBJ2-4	NA	CASSPQLQGGLAKNIQYF	TGTGCCAGTAGTCCCCAACTACAGGGCGGCCTAGCCAAAAACATTCAGTACTTC
NA	TRBV11-3	TRBJ1-4	NA	CASSQGLATNEKLFF	TGTGCCAGCAGCCAAGGGTTGGCGACTAATGAAAAACTGTTTTTT